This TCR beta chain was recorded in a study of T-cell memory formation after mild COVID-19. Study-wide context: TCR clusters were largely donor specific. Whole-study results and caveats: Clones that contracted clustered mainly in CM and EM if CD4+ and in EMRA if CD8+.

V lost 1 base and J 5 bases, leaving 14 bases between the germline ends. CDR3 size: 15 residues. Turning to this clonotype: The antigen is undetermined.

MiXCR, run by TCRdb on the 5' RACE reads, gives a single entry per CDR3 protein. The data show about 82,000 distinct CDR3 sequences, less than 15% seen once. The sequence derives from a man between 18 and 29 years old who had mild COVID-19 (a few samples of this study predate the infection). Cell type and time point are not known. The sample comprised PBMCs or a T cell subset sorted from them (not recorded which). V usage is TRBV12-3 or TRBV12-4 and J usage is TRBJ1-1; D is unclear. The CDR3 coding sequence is TGTGCCAGCAGTTTAGGCGGGTGGGTGGGGACTGAAGCTTTCTTT. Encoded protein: CASSLGGWVGTEAFF.